This T cell receptor (beta chain) stems from a study of blood T cell repertoires in COVID-19. About the study: Donors in the United States, Italy and Spain gave samples during acute or convalescent COVID-19. T cells, B-cell-depleted T cells, or PBMCs supplied cDNA or gDNA.

Only a few counts were recorded for this clone. Original processing methods: Nucleated cell counts were estimated from reference gene primer amplification. Some clones are missing from TCRdb's copy, which holds only in-frame ones; the method was immunoSEQ multiplex PCR. The D gene and trimming were derived from the DNA, and the V and J assignments and clone size from that table. The data hold 110,000 to 150,000 clones, with approximately 84% observed a single time. Trimming pared 3 bases from V and 3 bases from J, leaving 24 bases between. The CDR3 extends over 19 amino acids. Germline CDR1 reads SNHLY; CDR2 reads FYNNEI.

The chain is built from TRBV2 and TRBJ1-5; tentatively, D is TRBD1 (5 bases). This TCR derives from a human donor in a cohort sampled during active COVID-19. The sequenced sample consisted of peripheral blood. The CDR3 loop is CASSDPPMRQGAYNQPQHF. The CDR3 coding sequence is TGTGCCAGCAGTGATCCGCCAATGCGCCAGGGTGCTTACAATCAGCCCCAGCATTTT.